This T cell receptor beta chain is from a study of ipilimumab plus nivolumab after autologous stem cell transplantation. Using immunoSEQ multiplex PCR, the repertoire was profiled, and TCRdb retains in-frame clones only, with some absent. The repertoire has 22,000 or so clones, roughly 74% of them found once; the top ten carry approximately 23%. V was trimmed by 6 bases and J by 7 bases, leaving 20 bases between them. CDR3 length equals 15 residues. CDR1 is LGHNT and CDR2 is FRNRAP in the germline V gene. This clone was counted once. The source was PBMCs, collected in a trial of ipilimumab plus nivolumab as post-transplant consolidation. The chain employs TRBV12-5 and TRBJ2-3, with D maybe TRBD1 (7 bases). The clonotype comes from a male donor with diffuse large B-cell lymphoma. CDR3 in amino acids: CASGKYLQGGNTQYF. The CDR3 nucleotides are TGTGCTAGTGGGAAATACCTCCAGGGGGGAAATACGCAGTATTTT.